The 32 T cell receptor beta chains below were found in one sample sequenced in a study of graft-versus-host responses after intestinal transplantation. Clones were sequenced by immunoSEQ multiplex PCR, and TCRdb holds only the in-frame ones, with some missing. Of 77,000 or so clones listed, about 90% are singletons. This material consisted of PBMCs, taken 98 days after intestinal transplantation. These TCRs come from a human patient who received an intestinal transplant, so some T cells may come from the graft donor.

The chain uses TRBV5-1 and TRBJ2-7; 7 bases map to TRBD1. This CDR3 region has 15 residues. With V trimmed by 1 base and J by 2 bases, 6 bases remained unmatched. Germline V lookup: CDR1 SGHRS, CDR2 YFSETQ. The CDR3 DNA sequence: TGCGCCAGCAGCTTGAATCGGGACAGAGCCTACGAGCAGTACTTC. Translation: CASSLNRDRAYEQYF.

The sample holds one count of this clone. The CDR3, as DNA: TGTGCCAGCGGACGGGTACTAGCGGGGGGTAACCCGTCTAGCACAGATACGCAGTATTTT. It specifies CASGRVLAGGNPSSTDTQYF. The chain combines TRBV2 with TRBJ2-3; 12 nucleotides agree with TRBD2. V shed 8 bases, J shed 0 bases, and the junction held 18 bases outside the gene matches. The CDR3 runs 20 residues. The germline CDR1 and CDR2 sequences are SNHLY and FYNNEI.

This rearrangement joins TRBV5-1 to TRBJ2-3; D is undetermined. With 4 bases removed from V and 0 bases from J, the gap between germline ends came to 15 bases. The CDR3 is 16 amino acids. Germline CDR1 reads SGHRS; CDR2 reads YFSETQ. The DNA of the CDR3 is TGCGCCAGCAGCGCGGATACGGACGGCAGCACAGATACGCAGTATTTT. It specifies CASSADTDGSTDTQYF.

This rearrangement joins TRBV27 to TRBJ2-2; 10 positions agree with TRBD2. This CDR3 spans 17 amino acids. V lost 2 bases and J lost 4; bases outside the gene matches: 7. Germline CDR1 MNHEY, CDR2 SMNVEV (reference sequence). This CDR3 is CASSLSGGLAVTGELFF. In DNA form, the CDR3 reads TGTGCCAGCAGTTTAAGTGGTGGACTAGCGGTCACCGGGGAGCTGTTTTTT.

This chain connects TRBV11-2 to TRBJ1-2; no reliable D call. Trimming left V 1 base short and J 2 bases short, with 2 bases between. Germline V gene sequence: CDR1 SGHAT, CDR2 FQNNGV. The CDR3 spans 12 residues. CDR3 protein: CASSLGNYGYTF. As DNA, the CDR3 is TGTGCCAGCAGCTTAGGGAACTATGGCTACACCTTC.

This sequence joins TRBV28 and TRBJ2-5, with D perhaps matching TRBD2 (5 bases). V was shortened by 3 bases and J by 5 bases, with 13 bases between the two germline ends. CDR1 MDHEN and CDR2 SYDVKM come from the germline V gene. The CDR3 covers 14 residues. The CDR3 nucleotides read TGTGCCAGCAGTTTTTGGTGGCAGCGGGAGACCCAGTACTTC. This sequence encodes CASSFWWQRETQYF.

The CDR3 coding sequence is TGTGCCAGCAGCCTGACTGGGACAGGGGTCACTGAAGCTTTCTTT. Translation: CASSLTGTGVTEAFF. The genes are TRBV6-5 and TRBJ1-1; TRBD1 matches 10 bases. Germline CDR1 reads MNHEY; CDR2 reads SVGAGI. V dropped 6 bases and J dropped 4; count of bases not matched to a gene: 8. The CDR3 is made up of 15 amino acids.

This clone was counted once. The rearrangement uses TRBV2 and TRBJ1-2; D is uncertain. The CDR3 loop spans 12 amino acids. V dropped 3 bases and J dropped 8 bases, with 10 bases sitting between them. CDR1 and CDR2 from the germline V gene are SNHLY and FYNNEI. As DNA, the CDR3 is TGTGCCAGCAGTGACAGCGGCCAAGGCTACACCTTC. It codes for CASSDSGQGYTF.

The V call is TRBV6-5, the J call TRBJ1-2; no firm D call. The CDR3 contains 15 residues. CDR1 MNHEY and CDR2 SVGAGI come from the germline V gene. V was pared by 2 bases and J by 5 bases, with 15 bases between. CDR3 in amino acids: CASSYEPGRPYGYTF. In DNA form, the CDR3 reads TGTGCCAGCAGTTACGAGCCGGGCAGGCCTTATGGCTACACCTTC.

The genes are TRBV27 and TRBJ2-5, with D perhaps matching TRBD2 (6 bases). V shed 4 bases and J shed 7 bases, with 13 bases lying between them. CDR1 is MNHEY, CDR2 SMNVEV, per germline (reference sequence). CDR3 size: 13 residues. The CDR3 region has the DNA TGTGCCAGCAGTTCGAAGCCGCGGGGGACCCAGTACTTC. Translation gives CASSSKPRGTQYF.

The chain employs TRBV14 and TRBJ1-1; 7 nucleotides line up with TRBD1. The V gene's germline CDR1 is SGHDN and CDR2 FVKESK. This CDR3 is 17 amino acids long. V trimming: 1 base; J trimming: 0 bases; junction bases outside the gene matches: 8. This chain's CDR3 is CASSQVPGGRVNTEAFF. For the CDR3, the DNA is TGTGCCAGCAGCCAAGTCCCAGGGGGAAGAGTGAACACTGAAGCTTTCTTT.

This clone is a singleton in its sample. The chain employs TRBV11-2 and TRBJ2-2; TRBD2 matches 11 bases. J was trimmed by 6 bases and V by 0 bases; bases with no gene match: 0. This CDR3 is built from 15 residues. CDR1 and CDR2 from the germline V gene are SGHAT and FQNNGV. The CDR3 nucleotides are TGTGCCAGCAGCTTAGAACTAGCGGGGGCCGGGGAGCTGTTTTTT. It is translated as CASSLELAGAGELFF.

The chain uses TRBV4-2 and TRBJ2-5; D not certain. The CDR3 sequence is 16 residues long. V shed 0 bases and J shed 7 bases, with 18 bases lying between them. CDR1 and CDR2 (germline): LGHNA, YNFKEQ. The CDR3 bases are TGTGCCAGCAGCCAAGAAGCCGTGGTCGTATCGTGGACCCAGTACTTC. Translated: CASSQEAVVVSWTQYF.

This clone has a single count. The J gene is TRBJ2-2, the V gene TRBV9, with D unclear. Germline V lookup: CDR1 SGDLS, CDR2 YYNGEE. The CDR3 has 12 residues. V was shortened by 1 base and J by 6 bases, with 4 bases between the two germline ends. As DNA, the CDR3 is TGTGCCAGCAGCGTATTACCCGGGGAGCTGTTTTTT. It translates to CASSVLPGELFF. The full variable domain, completed using reference TRBV9 and TRBJ2-2, is DSGVTQTPKHLITATGQRVTLRCSPRSGDLSVYWYQQSLDQGLQFLIQYYNGEERAKGNILERFSAQQFPDLHSELNLSSLELGDSALYFCASSVLPGELFFGEGSRLTVL.

In its sample, this clone was seen a few times. This chain connects TRBV6-5 to TRBJ2-3; no clear D. The germline V and J ends were trimmed by 1 base and 0 bases, with 8 bases remaining between them. The CDR3 has 15 amino acids. Per germline, CDR1 MNHEY and CDR2 SVGAGI. DNA of the CDR3: TGTGCCAGCAGTTACTGGCATTCTAGCACAGATACGCAGTATTTT. Encoded protein: CASSYWHSSTDTQYF.

The rearrangement joins TRBV5-1 to TRBJ2-7; D not certain. Trimming removed 4 bases at V and 2 bases at J, with 10 bases between. Germline assignment: CDR1 SGHRS and CDR2 YFSETQ. The CDR3 consists of 13 residues. The CDR3 sequence is CASSDTRAYEQYF. CDR3 sequence (DNA): TGCGCCAGCAGCGACACACGGGCCTACGAGCAGTACTTC.

J is TRBJ1-1 and V is TRBV5-1; unclear D gene. Germline CDR1 and CDR2: SGHRS and YFSETQ. V shed 4 bases and J shed 1 base, with 11 bases lying between them. The CDR3 is 14 residues long. For the CDR3, the DNA is TGCGCCAGCAGCGGAATCGCCCCGAACACTGAAGCTTTCTTT. As protein: CASSGIAPNTEAFF. The variable domain in full, with the rest retrieved from reference TRBV5-1 and TRBJ1-1, is KAGVTQTPRYLIKTRGQQVTLSCSPISGHRSVSWYQQTPGQGLQFLFEYFSETQRNKGNFPGRFSGRQFSNSRSEMNVSTLELGDSALYLCASSGIAPNTEAFFGQGTRLTVV.

This rearrangement joins TRBV28 to TRBJ2-1, with 8 bases aligning to TRBD2. Germline V gene sequence: CDR1 MDHEN, CDR2 SYDVKM. The CDR3 consists of 17 residues. The J segment lost 7 bases and the V segment lost 3 bases, leaving 14 bases of the junction unmatched. CDR3 amino acids: CASSLVYGSGIRNEQFF. The CDR3 region has the DNA TGTGCCAGCAGTTTGGTTTATGGTAGCGGGATTCGGAATGAGCAGTTCTTC.

This clone was seen just once. The genes are TRBV6-1 and TRBJ2-4; possibly TRBD2 for D (5 bases). The CDR3 runs to 13 residues. The V end was cut by 7 bases, the J end by 6 bases, with 13 bases between. CDR1 and CDR2 from the germline V gene are MNHNS and SASEGT. The CDR3 region has the DNA TGTGCCAGCATCCCGGGAACGAGAAACATTCAGTACTTC. Protein: CASIPGTRNIQYF.

The J gene is TRBJ2-7, the V gene TRBV19; TRBD1 agrees at 9 bases. Germline assignment: CDR1 LNHDA and CDR2 SQIVND (reference sequence). The CDR3 runs to 15 residues. The V and J ends lost 9 bases and 4 bases, in that order; junction bases with no gene match: 13. Here the CDR3 DNA reads TGTGCCAGCAGGGCCACCGGGACAGGGCCTTACGAGCAGTACTTC. Translation: CASRATGTGPYEQYF.

This clone showed up just once. The rearrangement joins TRBV4-1 to TRBJ2-1; TRBD2 matches 8 bases. The trim removed 2 bases at V and 9 bases at J, leaving 3 bases unmatched. CDR1 and CDR2 (germline): MGHRA, YSYEKL. The CDR3 sequence is 13 residues long. For the CDR3, the DNA is TGCGCCAGCAGCCAACCTAGCGGGTTTGAGCAGTTCTTC. Protein: CASSQPSGFEQFF.

V usage is TRBV18 and J usage is TRBJ2-1, with 10 bases fitting TRBD2. This CDR3 region has 15 residues. Germline CDR1 reads KGHSH; CDR2 reads LQKENI. With V trimmed by 2 bases and J by 4 bases, 2 bases remained unmatched. The CDR3 protein is CASSPERGGYNEQFF. Here the CDR3 DNA reads TGTGCCAGCTCACCAGAGCGGGGGGGTTACAATGAGCAGTTCTTC.

The chain links TRBV15 to TRBJ2-1, with 9 bases fitting TRBD2. J was trimmed by 0 bases and V by 0 bases; bases with no gene match: 9. Looked up from germline, CDR1 is LNHNV and CDR2 is YYDKDF (reference sequence). The CDR3 is 19 amino acids. In DNA, the CDR3 is TGTGCCACCAGCAGAGACGTAGGGCTAGCGGGGATCTCCTACAATGAGCAGTTCTTC. This sequence encodes CATSRDVGLAGISYNEQFF.

This clone was observed a single time. This chain links TRBV21-1 with TRBJ1-5. TRBV21-1 is flagged as a pseudogene. CDR3 length: 18 amino acids. CDR3 nucleotide sequence: TGTGCCAGCACCCTCAGGGACCCCACCACGACTAGCAATCAGCCCCAGCATTTT. It specifies CASTLRDPTTTSNQPQHF.

The rearrangement uses TRBV6-1 and TRBJ2-3; D possibly corresponds to TRBD2 (5 bases). The CDR3 sequence is 14 residues long. In germline, CDR1 is MNHNS, CDR2 SASEGT. The V gene lost 5 bases and the J gene lost 3 bases, with 12 bases spanning the gap. DNA of the CDR3: TGTGCCAGCAGTCATCAGACGGGAACAGATACGCAGTATTTT. Translated: CASSHQTGTDTQYF.

The chain links TRBV11-2 to TRBJ2-2; a weak D match, TRBD2 (6 bases). Trimming removed 5 bases at V and 1 base at J, with 17 bases between. Looked up from germline, CDR1 is SGHAT and CDR2 is FQNNGV. The CDR3 loop spans 17 amino acids. CDR3 amino acids: CASSLPPPSVNTGELFF. The CDR3 nucleotides are TGTGCCAGCAGCCTTCCGCCGCCTAGCGTGAACACCGGGGAGCTGTTTTTT.

V usage is TRBV27 and J usage is TRBJ2-1, with 7 nucleotides matching TRBD2. V was pared by 3 bases and J by 2 bases, with 1 base of the junction left unmatched. Germline V gene lookup returns CDR1 MNHEY and CDR2 SMNVEV (reference sequence). This CDR3 contains 14 residues. The CDR3 DNA reads TGTGCCAGCAGTTTGGGACTAACCTACAATGAGCAGTTCTTC. Its protein is CASSLGLTYNEQFF.

This clone was observed a single time. V is TRBV6-5 and J is TRBJ2-1, with TRBD1 matching 7 bases. Germline lookup yields CDR1 MNHEY and CDR2 SVGAGI. V trimming: 5 bases; J trimming: 4 bases; junction bases outside the gene matches: 5. This CDR3 is built from 14 residues. CDR3 nucleotide sequence: TGTGCCAGCAGTCAGGGGACAGTATACAATGAGCAGTTCTTC. This codes for CASSQGTVYNEQFF.

The V call is TRBV6-5, the J call TRBJ1-4, with 7 positions matching TRBD1. CDR3 length equals 13 residues. V lost 5 bases and J lost 8; bases outside the gene matches: 5. Per the germline V gene, CDR1 is MNHEY and CDR2 is SVGAGI. The chain's CDR3 is CASSDRETEKLFF. CDR3 DNA sequence: TGTGCCAGCAGTGACAGGGAAACAGAAAAACTGTTTTTT.

This chain connects TRBV2 to TRBJ2-5; D is unclear. Germline CDR1 reads SNHLY; CDR2 reads FYNNEI. V lost 4 bases, J lost 6 bases, and 12 bases lay in between. The CDR3 is made up of 13 amino acids. This CDR3 is CASSASSPKTQYF. The CDR3, as DNA: TGTGCCAGCAGTGCCTCTAGTCCCAAGACCCAGTACTTC.

Only one count was recorded for this clone. The V gene is TRBV19, the J gene TRBJ2-7, with D possibly TRBD1 on 6 matching bases. V lost 4 bases, J lost 0 bases, and 7 bases lay in between. Germline assignment: CDR1 LNHDA and CDR2 SQIVND (reference sequence). The CDR3 loop spans 13 amino acids. The CDR3 sequence: CASSTGDSYEQYF. CDR3 bases: TGTGCCAGTAGTACAGGGGACTCCTACGAGCAGTACTTC.

The chain joins TRBV5-4 to TRBJ2-1, with TRBD2 as a possible D gene (5 bases). The CDR3 spans 16 residues. Per the germline V gene, CDR1 is SGHNT and CDR2 is YYREEE (reference sequence). V was pared by 0 bases and J by 0 bases, with 10 bases between. This CDR3 reads CASSLGGGSSYNEQFF. CDR3 DNA: TGTGCCAGCAGCTTGGGAGGAGGCAGCTCCTACAATGAGCAGTTCTTC. The full variable domain, with the rest looked up from reference TRBV5-4 and TRBJ2-1, is ETGVTQSPTHLIKTRGQQVTLRCSSQSGHNTVSWYQQALGQGPQFIFQYYREEENGRGNFPPRFSGLQFPNYSSELNVNALELDDSALYLCASSLGGGSSYNEQFFGPGTRLTVL.